A selection of T cell receptor beta chains follows, all from one sample in a study of cytomegalovirus exposure and HLA in healthy donors. Generated by immunoSEQ multiplex PCR, the TCRdb table keeps only in-frame clones and is missing some. Of about 82,000 clones in the sample, roughly four fifths were seen once. The source material was PBMCs. Every receptor here comes from a human donor in good health. Both conserved end residues are part of each CDR3. A D gene is named only where the DNA matches it firmly. Size values are once, few and many counts, or a class for expanded clones, and some rows have none.

V gene: TRBV7-2; D gene: TRBD1; J gene: TRBJ1-2; clone size: -; CDR3 DNA: TGTGCCAGCAGCTTAGCCGGGACAGGGTTAAACTATGGCTACACCTTC; CDR3 protein: CASSLAGTGLNYGYTF
V gene: TRBV6-5; D gene: -; J gene: TRBJ2-1; clone size: few; CDR3 DNA: TGTGCCAGCAGGCGGGGAAACAATGAGCAGTTCTTC; CDR3 protein: CASRRGNNEQFF
V gene: TRBV5-4; D gene: -; J gene: TRBJ1-3; clone size: -; CDR3 DNA: TGTGCCAGCAGCTTGTTAGGGGAGGCTGGAAACACCATATATTTT; CDR3 protein: CASSLLGEAGNTIYF
V gene: TRBV2; D gene: TRBD1; J gene: TRBJ1-5; clone size: -; CDR3 DNA: TGTGCCAGCGTCCGGGACAGCGGGAATCAGCCCCAGCATTTT; CDR3 protein: CASVRDSGNQPQHF
V gene: TRBV2; D gene: -; J gene: TRBJ2-7; clone size: -; CDR3 DNA: TGTGCCAGCGATACAGGGCTCGAGCAGTACTTC; CDR3 protein: CASDTGLEQYF
V gene: TRBV5-1; D gene: TRBD1; J gene: TRBJ1-6; clone size: few; CDR3 DNA: TGCGCCAGCCATCCCGGACAGGGGGCTGTTTCACCCCTCAACTTT; CDR3 protein: CASHPGQGAVSPLNF
V gene: TRBV18; D gene: -; J gene: TRBJ1-4; clone size: -; CDR3 DNA: TGTGCCAGCTCACCACAGGGGCAAGGGCTCGATGAAAAACTGTTTTTT; CDR3 protein: CASSPQGQGLDEKLFF
V gene: TRBV18; D gene: TRBD1; J gene: TRBJ2-7; clone size: -; CDR3 DNA: TGTGCCAGCTCACCGAGTAGGACAGGGGTCGACGAGCAGTACTTC; CDR3 protein: CASSPSRTGVDEQYF
V gene: TRBV27; D gene: -; J gene: TRBJ1-3; clone size: -; CDR3 DNA: TGTGCCAGCAGTTTTTTCCTGGACTGTGGAAACACCATATATTTT; CDR3 protein: CASSFFLDCGNTIYF
V gene: TRBV7-9; D gene: -; J gene: TRBJ1-3; clone size: few; CDR3 DNA: TGTGCCATCCCGGGGGGGCACTCTGGAAACACCATATATTTT; CDR3 protein: CAIPGGHSGNTIYF
V gene: TRBV29-1; D gene: -; J gene: TRBJ1-2; clone size: -; CDR3 DNA: TGCAGCACTCGACAGGCAAACTATGGCTACACCTTC; CDR3 protein: CSTRQANYGYTF
V gene: TRBV6-5; D gene: TRBD1; J gene: TRBJ2-7; clone size: -; CDR3 DNA: TGTGCCAGCAGTTCCGCCGGGACAGGGTCCTACGAGCAGTACTTC; CDR3 protein: CASSSAGTGSYEQYF
V gene: TRBV6-5; D gene: -; J gene: TRBJ1-1; clone size: -; CDR3 DNA: TGTGCCAGCAGTTACAGCGACAGGAACACTGAAGCTTTCTTT; CDR3 protein: CASSYSDRNTEAFF
V gene: TRBV19; D gene: TRBD1; J gene: TRBJ1-1; clone size: -; CDR3 DNA: TGTGCCAGTAGTCATTCCCGGGACAGGAACACTGAAGCTTTCTTT; CDR3 protein: CASSHSRDRNTEAFF
V gene: TRBV7-2; D gene: -; J gene: TRBJ2-5; clone size: once; CDR3 DNA: TGTGCCAGCAGCTCCATGGGGGGGGCCCAGGAGACCCAGTACTTC; CDR3 protein: CASSSMGGAQETQYF
V gene: TRBV4-1; D gene: -; J gene: TRBJ2-5; clone size: -; CDR3 DNA: TGCGCCAGCAGCCAAGAGGTTCGGGGAGGAGGCAAGCAGTACTTC; CDR3 protein: CASSQEVRGGGKQYF
V gene: TRBV28; D gene: -; J gene: TRBJ1-1; clone size: -; CDR3 DNA: TGTGCCAGCCTGACAGGATGGAACACTGAAGCTTTCTTT; CDR3 protein: CASLTGWNTEAFF
V gene: TRBV7-9; D gene: TRBD1; J gene: TRBJ1-3; clone size: once; CDR3 DNA: TGTGCCAGCAGCTCGACGGGACAGGGGAGAAACACCATATATTTT; CDR3 protein: CASSSTGQGRNTIYF
V gene: TRBV5-1; D gene: TRBD1; J gene: TRBJ1-1; clone size: few; CDR3 DNA: TGCGCCAGCAGCGGCACAGGGGGGTCTACTGAAGCTTTCTTT; CDR3 protein: CASSGTGGSTEAFF
V gene: TRBV5-1; D gene: TRBD1; J gene: TRBJ2-7; clone size: -; CDR3 DNA: TGCGCCAGCAGCCCCGGGACAGAACTCTACGAGCAGTACTTC; CDR3 protein: CASSPGTELYEQYF
V gene: TRBV19; D gene: TRBD2; J gene: TRBJ2-5; clone size: -; CDR3 DNA: TGTGCCAGTAAACTAGCGGGGGTCGAGGAGACCCAGTACTTC; CDR3 protein: CASKLAGVEETQYF
V gene: TRBV6-5; D gene: -; J gene: TRBJ2-5; clone size: -; CDR3 DNA: TGTGCCACCCGAGGGGGGGACGAGACCCAGTACTTC; CDR3 protein: CATRGGDETQYF
V gene: TRBV2; D gene: TRBD2; J gene: TRBJ2-2; clone size: few; CDR3 DNA: TGTGCCAGCGAGGCTAGCGGGGGTGAAAGGGAGCTGTTTTTT; CDR3 protein: CASEASGGERELFF
V gene: TRBV5-5; D gene: TRBD1; J gene: TRBJ1-2; clone size: -; CDR3 DNA: TGTGCCAGCAGCCGACAGAGGGGGCGGGGAGACTATGGCTACACCTTC; CDR3 protein: CASSRQRGRGDYGYTF
V gene: TRBV2; D gene: TRBD2; J gene: TRBJ2-2; clone size: -; CDR3 DNA: TGTGCCAGCGATGAACCCGCGGGGGGTGCCGGGGAGCTGTTTTTT; CDR3 protein: CASDEPAGGAGELFF
V gene: TRBV6-1; D gene: -; J gene: TRBJ2-5; clone size: -; CDR3 DNA: TGTGCCAGCAGTGGTCAGGGGCGCAAGGAGACCCAGTACTTC; CDR3 protein: CASSGQGRKETQYF
V gene: TRBV18; D gene: -; J gene: TRBJ1-2; clone size: -; CDR3 DNA: TGTGCCAGCTCACCTACACAACAATCTAACTATGGCTACACCTTC; CDR3 protein: CASSPTQQSNYGYTF
V gene: TRBV30; D gene: -; J gene: TRBJ1-1; clone size: once; CDR3 DNA: TGTGCCTGGAGTGTAGCTATGAACACTGAAGCTTTCTTT; CDR3 protein: CAWSVAMNTEAFF
V gene: TRBV7-2; D gene: TRBD2; J gene: TRBJ2-1; clone size: few; CDR3 DNA: TGTGCCAGCAGCTTAACCGGGACTAGCAATGAGCAGTTCTTC; CDR3 protein: CASSLTGTSNEQFF
V gene: TRBV29-1; D gene: -; J gene: TRBJ1-5; clone size: -; CDR3 DNA: TGCAGCGTTGGGTCCAGATATCAGCCCCAGCATTTT; CDR3 protein: CSVGSRYQPQHF
V gene: TRBV28; D gene: -; J gene: TRBJ1-5; clone size: -; CDR3 DNA: TGTGCCAGCAGTTTAATCCAGAGCAATCAGCCCCAGCATTTT; CDR3 protein: CASSLIQSNQPQHF
V gene: TRBV30; D gene: -; J gene: TRBJ1-5; clone size: once; CDR3 DNA: TGTGCCTGGAGTGTCGGCTGGCTGGGCCCCAATCAGCCCCAGCATTTT; CDR3 protein: CAWSVGWLGPNQPQHF
V gene: TRBV2; D gene: TRBD1; J gene: TRBJ1-2; clone size: -; CDR3 DNA: TGTGCCAGCAGCGACAGGGGGCAGGCTGGCTACACCTTC; CDR3 protein: CASSDRGQAGYTF
V gene: TRBV19; D gene: -; J gene: TRBJ1-2; clone size: -; CDR3 DNA: TGTGCCAGTAGTAACGACAGGAACTATGGCTACACCTTC; CDR3 protein: CASSNDRNYGYTF
V gene: TRBV4-1; D gene: -; J gene: TRBJ1-1; clone size: -; CDR3 DNA: TGCGCCAGCAGCCAAGATTACGGGACTGAAGCTTTCTTT; CDR3 protein: CASSQDYGTEAFF
V gene: TRBV27; D gene: TRBD1; J gene: TRBJ1-2; clone size: -; CDR3 DNA: TGTGCCAGCAGCCCGACAGGGGGCCCCCTTGGAGAGACCTTC; CDR3 protein: CASSPTGGPLGETF
V gene: TRBV6-1; D gene: TRBD1; J gene: TRBJ1-5; clone size: few; CDR3 DNA: TGTGCCAGCAGCTTAGGGGGCCGGGGCAATCAGCCCCAGCATTTT; CDR3 protein: CASSLGGRGNQPQHF